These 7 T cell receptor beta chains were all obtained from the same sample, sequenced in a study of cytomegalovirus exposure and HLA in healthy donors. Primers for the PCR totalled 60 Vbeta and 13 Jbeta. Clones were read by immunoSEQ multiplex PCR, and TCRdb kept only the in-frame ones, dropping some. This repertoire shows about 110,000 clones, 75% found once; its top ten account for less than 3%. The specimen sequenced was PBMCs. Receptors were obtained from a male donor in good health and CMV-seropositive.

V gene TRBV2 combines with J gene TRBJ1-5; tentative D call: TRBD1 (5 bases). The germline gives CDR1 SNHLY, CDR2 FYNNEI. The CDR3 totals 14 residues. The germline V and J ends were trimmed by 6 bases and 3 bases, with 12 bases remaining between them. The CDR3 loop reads CASSPQGDNQPQHF. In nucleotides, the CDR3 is TGTGCCAGCAGCCCCCAGGGTGACAATCAGCCCCAGCATTTT.

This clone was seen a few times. CDR3 residues: CASSTAPGTGGTDTQYF. In DNA, the CDR3 is TGTGCCAGCAGTACGGCCCCCGGGACAGGGGGCACAGATACGCAGTATTTT. The chain uses TRBV28 and TRBJ2-3; 10 bases line up with TRBD1. The germline V gene encodes CDR1 MDHEN and CDR2 SYDVKM. V dropped 5 bases and J dropped 1; count of bases not matched to a gene: 9. The CDR3 is 17 residues long.

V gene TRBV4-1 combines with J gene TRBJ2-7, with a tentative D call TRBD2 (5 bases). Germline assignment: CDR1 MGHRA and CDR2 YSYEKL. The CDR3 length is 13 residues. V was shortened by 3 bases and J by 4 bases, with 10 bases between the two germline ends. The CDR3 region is CASSQGWTYEQYF. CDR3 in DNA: TGCGCCAGCAGCCAGGGGTGGACTTACGAGCAGTACTTC.

The CDR3 DNA follows: TGTGCCAGCAGTTACGGGGGCGGGCAGGGACAGTTCTTC. It specifies CASSYGGGQGQFF. This chain uses TRBV6-6 with TRBJ2-1; weak D call: TRBD1 (6 bases). Germline V gene data show CDR1 as MNHNY and CDR2 as SVGAGI (reference sequence). V was cut by 2 bases and J by 13 bases, with 15 bases left in between. The CDR3 spans 13 residues.

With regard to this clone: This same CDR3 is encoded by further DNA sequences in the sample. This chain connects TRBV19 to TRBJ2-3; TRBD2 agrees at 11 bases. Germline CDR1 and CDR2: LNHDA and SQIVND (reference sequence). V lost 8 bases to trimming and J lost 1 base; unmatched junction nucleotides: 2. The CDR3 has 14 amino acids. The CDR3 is CASSGLAGTDTQYF. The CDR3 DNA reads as TGTGCCAGTTCGGGACTAGCGGGCACAGATACGCAGTATTTT.

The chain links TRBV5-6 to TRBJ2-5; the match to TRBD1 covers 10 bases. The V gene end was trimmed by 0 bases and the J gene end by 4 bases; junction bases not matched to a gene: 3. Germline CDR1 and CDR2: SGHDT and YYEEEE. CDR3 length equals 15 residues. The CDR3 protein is CASSLGGQGRETQYF. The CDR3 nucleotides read TGTGCCAGCAGCTTGGGGGGACAGGGGAGAGAGACCCAGTACTTC. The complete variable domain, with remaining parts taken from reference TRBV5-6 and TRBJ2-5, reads DAGVTQSPTHLIKTRGQQVTLRCSPKSGHDTVSWYQQALGQGPQFIFQYYEEEERQRGNFPDRFSGHQFPNYSSELNVNALLLGDSALYLCASSLGGQGRETQYFGPGTRLLVL.

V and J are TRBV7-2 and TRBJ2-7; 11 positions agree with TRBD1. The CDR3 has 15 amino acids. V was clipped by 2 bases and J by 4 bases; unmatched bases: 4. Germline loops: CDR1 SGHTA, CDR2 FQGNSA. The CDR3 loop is CASSLHRDRGYEQYF. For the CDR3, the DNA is TGTGCCAGCAGCTTACACCGGGACAGGGGGTACGAGCAGTACTTC. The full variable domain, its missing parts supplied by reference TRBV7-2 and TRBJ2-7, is GAGVSQSPSNKVTEKGKDVELRCDPISGHTALYWYRQSLGQGLEFLIYFQGNSAPDKSGLPSDRFSAERTGGSVSTLTIQRTQQEDSAVYLCASSLHRDRGYEQYFGPGTRLTVT.